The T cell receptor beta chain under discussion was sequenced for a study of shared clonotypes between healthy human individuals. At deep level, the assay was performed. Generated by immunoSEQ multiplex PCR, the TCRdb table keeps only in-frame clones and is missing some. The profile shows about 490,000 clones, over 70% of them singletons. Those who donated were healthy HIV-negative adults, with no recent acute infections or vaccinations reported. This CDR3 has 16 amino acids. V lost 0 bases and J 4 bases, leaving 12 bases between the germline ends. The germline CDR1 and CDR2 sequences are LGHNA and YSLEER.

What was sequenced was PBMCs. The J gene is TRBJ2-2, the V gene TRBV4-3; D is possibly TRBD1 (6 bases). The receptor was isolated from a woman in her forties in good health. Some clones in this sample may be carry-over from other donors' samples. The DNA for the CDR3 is TGCGCCAGCAGCCAAGATATGGGGGCTGGCACCGGGGAGCTGTTTTTT. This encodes CASSQDMGAGTGELFF.